This is a list of T cell receptor beta chains from one sample in a study of T cell changes during pregnancy in multiple sclerosis. Generated by immunoSEQ multiplex PCR, the TCRdb table keeps only in-frame clones and is missing some. The repertoire includes about 59,000 clones, 80% to 90% of them detected once, and 0.7% to 0.9% sits in the top ten. The source was peripheral blood, collected in the first trimester of pregnancy. The receptor source for this set is a female donor in good health, enrolled as a control in a pregnancy study. The CDR3 runs from the conserved cysteine through the conserved F or W. A D gene is named only where the DNA matches it firmly. Expanded clones are given a class, and other clones once, few, many or no size at all.

V gene: TRBV19; CDR3 length: 14; D gene: .; clone size: .; J gene: TRBJ1-2; CDR3 protein: CASSIGGWAPGYTF; CDR3 DNA: TGTGCCAGTAGTATAGGGGGCTGGGCCCCTGGCTACACCTTC
V gene: TRBV6-5; CDR3 length: 15; D gene: .; clone size: .; J gene: TRBJ1-2; CDR3 protein: CASSLGVTPLYGYTF; CDR3 DNA: TGTGCCAGCAGTTTAGGGGTTACTCCTCTCTATGGCTACACCTTC
V gene: TRBV4-2; CDR3 length: 20; D gene: .; clone size: .; J gene: TRBJ1-2; CDR3 protein: CASSQDRRRDLRDSARGYTF; CDR3 DNA: TGTGCCAGCAGCCAAGACCGAAGACGGGATTTGAGGGACTCAGCCCGTGGCTACACCTTC
V gene: TRBV6-1; CDR3 length: 14; D gene: TRBD1; clone size: .; J gene: TRBJ2-1; CDR3 protein: CASSESQGLNEQFF; CDR3 DNA: TGTGCCAGCAGTGAATCACAGGGGTTGAATGAGCAGTTCTTC
V gene: TRBV7-2; CDR3 length: 13; D gene: .; clone size: .; J gene: TRBJ1-2; CDR3 protein: CASSRAAGYGYTF; CDR3 DNA: TGTGCCAGCAGCCGCGCGGCTGGCTATGGCTACACCTTC
V gene: TRBV7-9; CDR3 length: 15; D gene: TRBD1; clone size: .; J gene: TRBJ2-7; CDR3 protein: CASSLDRGQYYEQYF; CDR3 DNA: TGTGCCAGCAGCTTAGACAGGGGGCAATACTACGAGCAGTACTTC
V gene: TRBV2; CDR3 length: 16; D gene: TRBD2; clone size: .; J gene: TRBJ2-7; CDR3 protein: CASSQGLAGGSYEQYF; CDR3 DNA: TGTGCCAGCAGCCAGGGACTAGCGGGGGGGAGCTACGAGCAGTACTTC
V gene: TRBV10-2; CDR3 length: 14; D gene: TRBD2; clone size: .; J gene: TRBJ2-2; CDR3 protein: CATRLAGTTGELFF; CDR3 DNA: TGCGCCACCCGACTAGCGGGGACCACCGGGGAGCTGTTTTTT
V gene: TRBV4-2; CDR3 length: 18; D gene: TRBD1; clone size: .; J gene: TRBJ1-3; CDR3 protein: CASSLEGQGVPSGNTIYF; CDR3 DNA: TGTGCCAGCAGCCTGGAGGGACAGGGCGTCCCCTCTGGAAACACCATATATTTT
V gene: TRBV6-4; CDR3 length: 13; D gene: .; clone size: .; J gene: TRBJ2-3; CDR3 protein: CASSGTGTDTQYF; CDR3 DNA: TGTGCCAGCAGTGGGACAGGCACAGATACGCAGTATTTT
V gene: TRBV11-1; CDR3 length: 19; D gene: .; clone size: .; J gene: TRBJ1-1; CDR3 protein: CASSLAGGVLTVTNTEAFF; CDR3 DNA: TGTGCCAGCAGCTTAGCGGGAGGAGTACTTACCGTGACGAACACTGAAGCTTTCTTT
V gene: TRBV6-5; CDR3 length: 14; D gene: TRBD1; clone size: .; J gene: TRBJ1-2; CDR3 protein: CASKLGTVAYGYTF; CDR3 DNA: TGTGCCAGCAAGCTAGGGACAGTCGCATATGGCTACACCTTC
V gene: TRBV7-8; CDR3 length: 17; D gene: .; clone size: .; J gene: TRBJ2-3; CDR3 protein: CASSLVAAGPSTDTQYF; CDR3 DNA: TGTGCCAGCAGCCTAGTAGCAGCGGGTCCTAGCACAGATACGCAGTATTTT
V gene: TRBV30; CDR3 length: 15; D gene: .; clone size: few; J gene: TRBJ1-5; CDR3 protein: CAWSENRRLNQPQHF; CDR3 DNA: TGTGCCTGGAGTGAGAACAGACGCCTCAATCAGCCCCAGCATTTT
V gene: TRBV19; CDR3 length: 15; D gene: TRBD1; clone size: .; J gene: TRBJ1-2; CDR3 protein: CASSRTGALKAGYTF; CDR3 DNA: TGTGCCAGTAGTAGGACAGGGGCGTTAAAGGCTGGCTACACCTTC
V gene: TRBV25-1; CDR3 length: 16; D gene: TRBD1; clone size: .; J gene: TRBJ2-7; CDR3 protein: CASSGTGQVSSYEQYF; CDR3 DNA: TGTGCCAGCAGTGGAACGGGACAGGTTAGCTCCTACGAGCAGTACTTC
V gene: TRBV19; CDR3 length: 15; D gene: TRBD1; clone size: .; J gene: TRBJ1-1; CDR3 protein: CASSKRTGQDPEAFF; CDR3 DNA: TGTGCCAGTAGTAAACGGACAGGTCAGGATCCTGAAGCTTTCTTT
V gene: TRBV6-1; CDR3 length: 16; D gene: TRBD1; clone size: .; J gene: TRBJ1-2; CDR3 protein: CASSEPRGQGGYGYTF; CDR3 DNA: TGTGCCAGCAGCGAACCACGCGGACAGGGAGGATATGGCTACACCTTC
V gene: TRBV4-2; CDR3 length: 15; D gene: TRBD2; clone size: .; J gene: TRBJ2-7; CDR3 protein: CASSQLTSGGYEQYF; CDR3 DNA: TGTGCCAGCAGCCAACTAACTAGCGGGGGATACGAGCAGTACTTC
V gene: TRBV5-1; CDR3 length: 13; D gene: TRBD1; clone size: .; J gene: TRBJ2-7; CDR3 protein: CASSSDRNYEQYF; CDR3 DNA: TGCGCCAGCAGTTCGGACAGGAACTACGAGCAGTACTTC
V gene: TRBV5-1; CDR3 length: 15; D gene: TRBD1; clone size: .; J gene: TRBJ1-1; CDR3 protein: CASSLVGTAFTEAFF; CDR3 DNA: TGCGCCAGCAGCTTGGTCGGGACAGCGTTCACTGAAGCTTTCTTT
V gene: TRBV5-1; CDR3 length: 18; D gene: TRBD1; clone size: once; J gene: TRBJ1-1; CDR3 protein: CASSPFFTGTGLNTEAFF; CDR3 DNA: TGCGCCAGCAGCCCCTTTTTTACCGGGACAGGCTTGAACACTGAAGCTTTCTTT
V gene: TRBV27; CDR3 length: 14; D gene: TRBD1; clone size: .; J gene: TRBJ1-2; CDR3 protein: CASSGWGQSYGYTF; CDR3 DNA: TGTGCCAGCAGCGGATGGGGACAGAGCTATGGCTACACCTTC